The 3 T cell receptor beta chains below all came from one sample that was sequenced in a study of response to subunit inactivated influenza vaccine. Each CDR3 protein gets one entry after TCRdb re-called the RT-PCR reads with MiXCR. The table shows about 500,000 distinct CDR3 sequences, with 16% occurring only once. The source was CD4+ T cells sorted from PBMCs, collected roughly 24 months after vaccination. Receptors originate from a man aged 50-75 years who received an inactivated influenza vaccine.

This sequence joins TRBV5-6 and TRBJ2-7; TRBD1 aligns across 8 bases. V trimming: 4 bases; J trimming: 0 bases; junction bases outside the gene matches: 6. CDR3 size: 15 residues. From germline, CDR1 is SGHDT and CDR2 YYEEEE. The CDR3 sequence is CASSRLDRGSYEQYF. CDR3 bases: TGTGCCAGCAGCCGCCTAGACAGGGGCTCCTACGAGCAGTACTTC.

This clonotype was found a few times. The chain is built from TRBV11-1 and TRBJ2-3; D gene unclear. The length of the CDR3 is 14 residues. Per the germline V gene, CDR1 is SGHAT and CDR2 is FQDESV (reference sequence). With 0 bases removed from V and 7 bases from J, the gap between germline ends came to 11 bases. CDR3 nucleotides: TGTGCCAGCAGCTTAGCGATTACCAGGCATACGCAGTATTTT. Translating it yields CASSLAITRHTQYF.

This clonotype came up a few times. The rearrangement uses TRBV4-3 and TRBJ1-6; no clear D gene. Trimming took 1 base from V and 10 from J, leaving 11 bases between them. Germline CDR1 is LGHNA and CDR2 is YSLEER. CDR3 length equals 14 residues. CDR3 in amino acids: CASSQVQTGSPLHF. In DNA, the CDR3 is TGCGCCAGCAGCCAAGTGCAGACGGGGTCACCCCTCCACTTT.